These 3 T cell receptor beta chains came from one sample sequenced in a study of shared clonotypes between healthy human individuals (dated by TCRdb to about 2020). Libraries were built with the immunoSEQ multiplex PCR assay. As stored in TCRdb, this immuneACCESS dataset retains in-frame rearrangements with V and J assigned. A fraction of the clones does not appear; measured against another copy, unresolved V genes explain less than half of the discrepancy, and the remainder lacks a known reason. Across this sample there are some 2,500,000 clones, with roughly 93% seen only once. Clones ranked in the top ten supply approximately 0.36% of the sample. The material sequenced was naive CD4+ T cells from PBMCs. The cell subset or site label corresponds to: CD45RA+ positively selected. The receptors come from a man younger than 35 in good health. Some clones in this sample may be carry-over from other donors' samples.

J is TRBJ2-3 and V is TRBV7-3; D is possibly TRBD1 (5 bases). V gave up 5 bases and J gave up 6 bases, with 12 bases separating them. Germline CDR1 SGHTA, CDR2 FQGTGA. This CDR3 region has 13 residues. The CDR3, as DNA: TGTGCCAGCAGCCCGATAAAGGGGGATACGCAGTATTTT. Amino acids: CASSPIKGDTQYF.

This clone came up once. The gene calls are TRBV28 and TRBJ1-2, with D tentatively TRBD1 (5 bases). CDR3 length: 13 residues. Trimming removed 6 bases from V and 10 bases from J, with 18 bases in between. Germline V gene lookup returns CDR1 MDHEN and CDR2 SYDVKM. The chain's CDR3 is CASRGSQGYSYTF. For the CDR3, the DNA is TGTGCCAGCAGAGGTTCCCAGGGTTATTCCTACACCTTC.

This clone was seen a single time. The chain couples TRBV18 to TRBJ2-1, with D perhaps assigned TRBD1 or TRBD2 (5 bases each). This CDR3 contains 12 residues. V was clipped by 1 base and J by 9 bases, with 7 bases between them. Germline CDR1 KGHSH, CDR2 LQKENI. CDR3: CASSPQGSEQFF. The CDR3 DNA follows: TGTGCCAGCTCACCACAGGGGAGTGAGCAGTTCTTC.